This T cell receptor beta chain is drawn from a study of regulatory T cells in long-lasting Graves disease. Investigators prepared the TCR beta libraries by applying iRepertoire HTBI primers and Arm-PCR of CDR3 regions. TCRdb ran MiXCR on the multiplex PCR reads and lists one entry per CDR3 protein. The data contain roughly 500,000 distinct CDR3 sequences, around 13% of them singletons. Described time point: newly diagnosed GD, antithyroid drugs for less than 3 months. Construction of the TCR library relied on RNA isolated from PBMCs. This clonotype occurred many times. The V gene's germline CDR1 is SNHLY and CDR2 FYNNEI. The CDR3 sequence is 15 residues long. The V end was cut by 4 bases, the J end by 4 bases, with 14 bases between. The same data also contributed to another study, on T cells in Graves' hyperthyroidism and ophthalmopathy. From that study: Using the HTBI primer set, a first-round RT-PCR was run on the TCR CDR3.

V gene TRBV2 combines with J gene TRBJ1-3; D gene uncertain. The sequence came from a woman aged 25 to 39 with Graves disease. The material sequenced was peripheral blood mononuclear cells (PBMCs), taken at new diagnosis, from a patient treated with antithyroid drugs. The CDR3 nucleotides read TGTGCCAGCAGTGTGACCGTAGGAATAGGAAACACCATATATTTT. Translating it yields CASSVTVGIGNTIYF.